This T cell receptor beta chain was obtained from a study of OX40 agonist ivuxolimab in advanced cancers. The V end lost 2 bases, the J end lost 7 bases, and 7 bases lay between the germline ends. Germline CDR1 is MNHNY and CDR2 is SVGAGI (reference sequence). This CDR3 contains 12 residues. This table comes from immunoSEQ multiplex PCR, and its TCRdb copy is limited to in-frame clones, with some not included. The repertoire holds roughly 60,000 clones, with around 84% as singletons. The clonotype comes from an adult with an advanced solid tumor such as melanoma, head and neck, liver or kidney cancer. Specimen: CD4+ or CD8+ T cells sorted from blood, collected in a trial of the OX40 agonist ivuxolimab. This chain links TRBV6-6 with TRBJ2-3, with a weak D call TRBD2 (5 bases). The CDR3 sequence: CASSYGGNTQYF. CDR3 DNA sequence: TGTGCCAGCAGTTACGGAGGAAATACGCAGTATTTT.